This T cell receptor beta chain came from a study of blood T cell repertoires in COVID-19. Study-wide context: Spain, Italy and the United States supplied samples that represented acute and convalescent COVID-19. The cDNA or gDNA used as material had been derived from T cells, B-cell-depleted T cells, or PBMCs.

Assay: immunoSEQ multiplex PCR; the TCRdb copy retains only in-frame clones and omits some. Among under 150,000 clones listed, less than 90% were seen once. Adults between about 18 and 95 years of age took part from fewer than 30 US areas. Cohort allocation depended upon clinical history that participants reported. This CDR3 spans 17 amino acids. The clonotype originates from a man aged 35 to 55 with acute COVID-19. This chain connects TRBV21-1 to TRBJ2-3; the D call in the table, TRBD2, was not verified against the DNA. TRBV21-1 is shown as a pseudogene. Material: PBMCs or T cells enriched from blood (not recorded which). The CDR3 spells CASSKPGAGSRTDTQYF. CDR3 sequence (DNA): TGTGCCAGCAGCAAACCTGGGGCGGGGTCCCGCACAGATACGCAGTATTTT.